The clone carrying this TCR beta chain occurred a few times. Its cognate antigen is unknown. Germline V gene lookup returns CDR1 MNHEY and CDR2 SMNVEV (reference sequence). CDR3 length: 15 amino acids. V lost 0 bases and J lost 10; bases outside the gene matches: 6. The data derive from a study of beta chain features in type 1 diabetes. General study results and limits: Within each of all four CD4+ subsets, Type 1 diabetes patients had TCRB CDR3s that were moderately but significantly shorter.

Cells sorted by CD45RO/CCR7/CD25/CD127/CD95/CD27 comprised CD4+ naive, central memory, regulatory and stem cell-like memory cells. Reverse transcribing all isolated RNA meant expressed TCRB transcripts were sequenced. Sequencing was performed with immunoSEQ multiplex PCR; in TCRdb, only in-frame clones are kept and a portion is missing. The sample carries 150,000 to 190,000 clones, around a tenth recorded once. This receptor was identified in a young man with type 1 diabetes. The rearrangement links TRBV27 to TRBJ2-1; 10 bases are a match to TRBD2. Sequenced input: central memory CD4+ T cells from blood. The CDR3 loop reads CASSLSLAGGYEQFF. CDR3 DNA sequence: TGTGCCAGCAGTTTATCGTTAGCGGGAGGATACGAGCAGTTCTTC.